This is a list of T cell receptor beta chains from one sample in a study of shared clonotypes between healthy human individuals. The data were produced by immunoSEQ multiplex PCR, yet TCRdb's version contains in-frame clones alone and is incomplete. The data hold approximately 500,000 clones, with more than 65% observed a single time. Sequencing input: PBMCs. The receptors stem from a middle-aged woman in good health. Some clones in this sample may be carry-over from other donors' samples. The CDR3 runs from the conserved cysteine through the conserved F or W. The D gene is left open where the match is weak.

d_call	v_call	j_call	cdr3_aa
-	TRBV9	TRBJ2-2	CASRRGGGATNTGELFF
-	TRBV19	TRBJ2-7	CASSMGLASSYEQYF
-	TRBV5-4	TRBJ2-7	CASSFSASYEQYF
-	TRBV4-1	TRBJ2-7	CASSQWGASREQYF
TRBD1	TRBV7-9	TRBJ2-7	CASSLEDRVYEQYF
TRBD1	TRBV28	TRBJ1-1	CASSSDRGPNTEAFF
-	TRBV7-8	TRBJ2-1	CASSPLSASSYNEQFF
TRBD1	TRBV7-3	TRBJ2-2	CASSSRLRDRVPGELFF
-	TRBV5-5	TRBJ1-3	CASSLGGQVSGNTIYF
-	TRBV23-1	TRBJ2-2	CASSQRGGTDTGELFF
-	TRBV30	TRBJ2-7	CAWGGYEQYF
-	TRBV19	TRBJ2-7	CASSQSRSEQYF
TRBD2	TRBV29-1	TRBJ2-7	CSVERSGGGYEQYF
-	TRBV30	TRBJ2-7	CAWSEGGLTYEQYF
TRBD2	TRBV27	TRBJ2-3	CASSLIAGAVTDTQYF
-	TRBV27	TRBJ2-3	CASSSDNTDTQYF
-	TRBV6-5	TRBJ2-7	CASSYALSYEQYF
-	TRBV19	TRBJ1-1	CASSPRSRRGNTEAFF
-	TRBV7-8	TRBJ2-3	CASSPAADTQYF
TRBD1	TRBV5-1	TRBJ2-1	CASSRDRGRNEQFF
TRBD1	TRBV7-9	TRBJ1-4	CASSSGQGNEKLFF
-	TRBV11-1	TRBJ2-2	CASSASRNTGELFF
-	TRBV6-6	TRBJ2-3	CASSYRADTQYF
-	TRBV10-3	TRBJ1-5	CAISESSGDQPQHF
-	TRBV18	TRBJ1-3	CASSPGSSGNTIYF
TRBD1	TRBV5-1	TRBJ1-4	CASSAGRTGVSTNEKLFF
-	TRBV5-6	TRBJ1-1	CASSLGRGFLQGTFF
-	TRBV28	TRBJ1-1	CASTSGGVNTEAFF
-	TRBV25-1	TRBJ1-2	CASSENPSGYTF
-	TRBV11-2	TRBJ2-7	CASSLNRDTSYEQYF
-	TRBV7-2	TRBJ2-7	CASSLERPYPYEQYF
TRBD2	TRBV28	TRBJ2-7	CASSLLPSGNSYEQYF
-	TRBV18	TRBJ1-5	CASSPEGGDQPQHF
-	TRBV28	TRBJ1-1	CASSLSSRGGEAFF
-	TRBV5-1	TRBJ1-2	CASSLEVGTYGYTF
-	TRBV28	TRBJ1-5	CASSSDSDSNQPQHF
-	TRBV7-2	TRBJ2-1	CASSLGEGDEQFF
TRBD2	TRBV10-3	TRBJ2-7	CATLAGGTDEQYF
-	TRBV28	TRBJ1-5	CASTSDQPQHF
TRBD1	TRBV2	TRBJ2-2	CASDRDTGELFF
-	TRBV7-2	TRBJ2-7	CASSPERMTSYEQYF
-	TRBV9	TRBJ1-3	CASSVAGNGLGNTIYF
TRBD2	TRBV4-3	TRBJ2-7	CASSQGGSGSSGEQYF
TRBD1	TRBV30	TRBJ1-3	CAWSGQGVSGNTIYF
TRBD1	TRBV10-3	TRBJ2-3	CAIGGTGGDTQYF
TRBD2	TRBV4-3	TRBJ2-3	CASSQGIAGGSTDTQYF
-	TRBV19	TRBJ1-2	CASRLETNYGYTF
TRBD1	TRBV18	TRBJ1-4	CASSPYSGTDRSTNEKLFF
TRBD1	TRBV2	TRBJ1-1	CASKDRGTTEAFF
-	TRBV27	TRBJ2-7	CASSLSGYEQYF